The entry that follows covers one T cell receptor (beta chain) sequence. The read finishes 3 residues shy of the CDR3 end, and the germline J gene is used to complete it. Germline assignment: CDR1 LNHDA and CDR2 SQIVND (reference sequence). This CDR3 has 15 amino acids. Measured with immunoSEQ multiplex PCR; TCRdb has only the in-frame clones, and not every one. The ten most abundant clones cover 3.5% to 5% of a sample with tens of thousands of clones. The data are from a study of T cells in women clearing cervical HPV infection. All participants had a single incident cervical HPV16 infection, and prevalent HPV16 infections were excluded.

Sequenced sample: blood buffy coat. V and J are TRBV19 and TRBJ2-3, with a tentative D call TRBD1 (5 bases). This receptor was identified in a woman between 18 and 70 years old with a cervical HPV16 infection that either progressed to CIN3+ or cleared (not recorded which). This CDR3 is CASRPDTLSSRSQYF. CDR3 DNA (partial): TGTGCCAGTAGACCGGACACCCTTTCGTCAAGATCG.